This is a list of T cell receptor beta chains from one sample in a study of OX40 agonist ivuxolimab in advanced cancers. The assay was immunoSEQ multiplex PCR, and TCRdb's table has in-frame clones only and misses some. The data contain about 93,000 clones, around 94% of them singletons. The specimen was CD4+ or CD8+ T cells sorted from blood, collected in a trial of the OX40 agonist ivuxolimab. Source of these receptors: an adult with an advanced solid tumor such as melanoma, head and neck, liver or kidney cancer. CDR3s include the opening cysteine and the closing phenylalanine or tryptophan. The D gene is left open where the match is weak. Size is stated for part of the rows, as once, few or many counts, or as a class when the clone is expanded.

CDR3 protein	CDR3 DNA	CDR3 length	clone size	D gene	V gene	J gene
CASTGGYEQYF	TGTGCCAGCACTGGAGGATACGAGCAGTACTTC	11	NA	NA	TRBV27	TRBJ2-7
CSQDRGSEAFF	TGCAGCCAGGACAGGGGCTCTGAAGCTTTCTTT	11	NA	TRBD1	TRBV29-1	TRBJ1-1
CASSSGPGASGNTIYF	TGTGCCAGCAGTTCAGGGCCCGGGGCCTCTGGAAACACCATATATTTT	16	NA	NA	TRBV6-5	TRBJ1-3
CASSVASEQFF	TGTGCCAGCAGCGTAGCTAGCGAGCAGTTCTTC	11	NA	NA	TRBV9	TRBJ2-1
CASSLAPPPDEKLFF	TGCGCCAGCAGCTTGGCGCCCCCTCCGGATGAAAAACTGTTTTTT	15	NA	NA	TRBV5-1	TRBJ1-4
CASSLVGANSGANVLTF	TGCGCCAGCAGCTTAGTCGGGGCTAACTCTGGGGCCAACGTCCTGACTTTC	17	NA	NA	TRBV5-1	TRBJ2-6
CASSLGAGGPGETQYF	TGTGCCAGCAGCTTAGGGGCTGGGGGCCCCGGGGAGACCCAGTACTTC	16	NA	NA	TRBV11-2	TRBJ2-5
CASSLRGYVNTEAFF	TGTGCCAGCAGCCTCAGGGGGTACGTGAACACTGAAGCTTTCTTT	15	NA	TRBD1	TRBV11-2	TRBJ1-1
CASNRDGYTEAFF	TGTGCCAGCAATCGGGACGGGTACACTGAAGCTTTCTTT	13	NA	NA	TRBV25-1	TRBJ1-1
CATSSHPGRSTEAFF	TGTGCCACCAGCAGTCACCCCGGGAGGAGCACTGAAGCTTTCTTT	15	NA	NA	TRBV15	TRBJ1-1
CASSGGDRGGYGYTF	TGTGCCAGCAGTGGAGGCGACAGGGGGGGCTATGGCTACACCTTC	15	NA	TRBD1	TRBV2	TRBJ1-2
CATTYSRNTEAFF	TGTGCCACCACCTACTCCAGAAACACTGAAGCTTTCTTT	13	NA	NA	TRBV15	TRBJ1-1
CASSLRGFSVSGNQPQHF	TGTGCCAGCAGCTTAAGAGGGTTCTCCGTTTCGGGCAATCAGCCCCAGCATTTT	18	once	NA	TRBV11-3	TRBJ1-5
CASSGGTSAVAEQFF	TGCGCCAGCAGCGGCGGGACTAGCGCTGTTGCGGAGCAGTTCTTC	15	once	TRBD2	TRBV5-1	TRBJ2-1
CARVPGQMYGYTF	TGTGCCAGGGTCCCGGGACAGATGTATGGCTACACCTTC	13	NA	TRBD1	TRBV27	TRBJ1-2
CASREGRETQYF	TGTGCCAGCAGGGAGGGCAGAGAGACCCAGTACTTC	12	NA	NA	TRBV2	TRBJ2-5
CASSPTGGIDTQYF	TGTGCCAGCAGTCCTACAGGGGGAATAGATACGCAGTATTTT	14	NA	TRBD1	TRBV7-3	TRBJ2-3
CASSEDRREALTDTQYF	TGTGCCAGCAGCGAAGACAGACGGGAGGCCCTCACAGATACGCAGTATTTT	17	NA	TRBD2	TRBV6-4	TRBJ2-3
CASSYSGLAGGSEQYF	TGTGCCAGCAGTTACTCCGGACTAGCGGGAGGAAGCGAGCAGTACTTC	16	NA	TRBD2	TRBV6-5	TRBJ2-7
CASSLGTGGYGYTF	TGTGCCAGCAGCTTGGGGACAGGGGGCTATGGCTACACCTTC	14	NA	TRBD1	TRBV7-9	TRBJ1-2